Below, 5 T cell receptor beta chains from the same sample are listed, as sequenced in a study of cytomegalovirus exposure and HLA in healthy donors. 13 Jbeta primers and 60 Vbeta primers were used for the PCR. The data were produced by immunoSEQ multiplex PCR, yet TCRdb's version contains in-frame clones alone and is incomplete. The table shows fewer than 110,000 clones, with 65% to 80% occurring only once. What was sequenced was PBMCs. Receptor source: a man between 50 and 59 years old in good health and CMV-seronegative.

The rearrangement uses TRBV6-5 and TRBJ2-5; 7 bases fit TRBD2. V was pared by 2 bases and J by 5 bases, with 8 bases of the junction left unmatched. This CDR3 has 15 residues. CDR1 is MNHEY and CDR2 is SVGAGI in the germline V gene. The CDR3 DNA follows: TGTGCCAGCAGTTACCTCCCCGGGAGGAGGGAGACCCAGTACTTC. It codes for CASSYLPGRRETQYF.

For the CDR3, the DNA is TGTGCCAGCAGCTTTTCGGCGGGGGATTCACCCCTCCACTTT. Its protein product is CASSFSAGDSPLHF. This chain uses TRBV7-2 with TRBJ1-6, with D possibly matching TRBD1 (5 bases). The CDR3 has 14 residues. CDR1 is SGHTA and CDR2 is FQGNSA in the germline V gene. Trimming left V 3 bases short and J 8 bases short, with 11 bases between.

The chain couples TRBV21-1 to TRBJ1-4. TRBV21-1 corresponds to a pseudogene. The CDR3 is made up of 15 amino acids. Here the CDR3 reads CASSIIRETNEKLFF. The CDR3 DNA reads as TGTGCCAGCAGCATTATAAGGGAGACTAATGAAAAACTGTTTTTT.

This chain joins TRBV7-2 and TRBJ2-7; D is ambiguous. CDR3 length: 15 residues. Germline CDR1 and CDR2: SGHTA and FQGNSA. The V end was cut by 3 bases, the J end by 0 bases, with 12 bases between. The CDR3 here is CASSLGQAGSYEQYF. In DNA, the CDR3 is TGTGCCAGCAGCTTGGGCCAAGCCGGCTCCTACGAGCAGTACTTC.

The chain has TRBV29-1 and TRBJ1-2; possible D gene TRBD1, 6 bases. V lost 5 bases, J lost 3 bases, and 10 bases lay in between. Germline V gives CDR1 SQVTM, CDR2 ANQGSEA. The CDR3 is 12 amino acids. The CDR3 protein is CSVRSGDYGYTF. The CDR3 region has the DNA TGCAGCGTTCGGTCAGGGGACTATGGCTACACCTTC.